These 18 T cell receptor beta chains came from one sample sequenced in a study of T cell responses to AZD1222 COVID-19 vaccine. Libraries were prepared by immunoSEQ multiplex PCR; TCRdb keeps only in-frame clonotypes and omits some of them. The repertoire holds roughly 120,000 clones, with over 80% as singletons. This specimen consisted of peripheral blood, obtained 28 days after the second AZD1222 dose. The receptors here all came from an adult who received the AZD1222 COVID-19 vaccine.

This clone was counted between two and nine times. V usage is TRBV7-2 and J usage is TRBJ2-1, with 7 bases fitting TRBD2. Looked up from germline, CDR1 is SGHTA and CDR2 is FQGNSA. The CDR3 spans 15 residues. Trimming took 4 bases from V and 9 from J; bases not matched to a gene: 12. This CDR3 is CASSYSLAVGGEQFF. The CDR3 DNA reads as TGTGCCAGCAGCTATTCCCTAGCGGTGGGGGGTGAGCAGTTCTTC.

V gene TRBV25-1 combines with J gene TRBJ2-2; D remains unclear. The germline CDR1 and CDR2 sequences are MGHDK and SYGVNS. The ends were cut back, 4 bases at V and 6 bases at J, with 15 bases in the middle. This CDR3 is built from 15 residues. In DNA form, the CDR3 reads TGTGCCAGCAGTGGGCCAGGTGAAAGTCCCGGGGAGCTGTTTTTT. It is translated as CASSGPGESPGELFF.

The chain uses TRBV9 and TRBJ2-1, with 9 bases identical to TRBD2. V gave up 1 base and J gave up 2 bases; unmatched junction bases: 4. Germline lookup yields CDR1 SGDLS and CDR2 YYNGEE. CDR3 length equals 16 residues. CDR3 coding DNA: TGTGCCAGCAGCGTACGGCCTAGCGGGACCTACAATGAGCAGTTCTTC. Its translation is CASSVRPSGTYNEQFF.

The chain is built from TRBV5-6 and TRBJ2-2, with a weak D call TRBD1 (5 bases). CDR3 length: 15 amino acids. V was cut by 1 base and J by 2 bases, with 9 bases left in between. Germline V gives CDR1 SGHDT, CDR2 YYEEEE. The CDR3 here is CASSLRTLNTGELFF. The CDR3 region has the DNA TGTGCCAGCAGCTTGAGGACACTAAACACCGGGGAGCTGTTTTTT.

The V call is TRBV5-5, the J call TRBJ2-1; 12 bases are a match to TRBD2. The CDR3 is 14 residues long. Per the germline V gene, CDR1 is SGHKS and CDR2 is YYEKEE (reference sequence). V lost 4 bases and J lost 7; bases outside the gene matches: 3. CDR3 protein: CASSQTSGRNEQFF. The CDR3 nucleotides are TGTGCCAGCAGCCAAACTAGCGGGAGGAATGAGCAGTTCTTC.

CDR3 in DNA: TGTGCCAGCAGTTTAGATAGAAATTCCTACGAGCAGTACTTC. Translating it yields CASSLDRNSYEQYF. The chain couples TRBV27 to TRBJ2-7; D not certain. CDR1 is MNHEY, CDR2 SMNVEV, per germline (reference sequence). Trimming removed 2 bases from V and 1 base from J, with 9 bases in between. This CDR3 comprises 14 residues.

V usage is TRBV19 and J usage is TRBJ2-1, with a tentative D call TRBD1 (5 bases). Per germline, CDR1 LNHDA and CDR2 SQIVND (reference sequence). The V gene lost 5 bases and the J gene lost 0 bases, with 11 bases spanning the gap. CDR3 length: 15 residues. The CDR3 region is CASSVGQSSYNEQFF. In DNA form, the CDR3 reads TGTGCCAGTAGTGTGGGGCAAAGCTCCTACAATGAGCAGTTCTTC.

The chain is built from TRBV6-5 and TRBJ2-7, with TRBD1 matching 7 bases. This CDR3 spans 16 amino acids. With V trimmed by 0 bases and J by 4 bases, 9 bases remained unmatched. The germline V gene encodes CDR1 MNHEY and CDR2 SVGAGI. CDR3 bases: TGTGCCAGCAGTTACTCGAAGACAGGGAAGAGTTACGAGCAGTACTTC. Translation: CASSYSKTGKSYEQYF.

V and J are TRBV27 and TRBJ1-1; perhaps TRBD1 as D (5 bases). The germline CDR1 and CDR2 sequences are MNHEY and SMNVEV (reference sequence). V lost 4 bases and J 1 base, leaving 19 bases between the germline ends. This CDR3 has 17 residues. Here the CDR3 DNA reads TGTGCCAGCAGTTCCATCCGCCGTGGGGCGCAGAACACTGAAGCTTTCTTT. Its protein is CASSSIRRGAQNTEAFF.

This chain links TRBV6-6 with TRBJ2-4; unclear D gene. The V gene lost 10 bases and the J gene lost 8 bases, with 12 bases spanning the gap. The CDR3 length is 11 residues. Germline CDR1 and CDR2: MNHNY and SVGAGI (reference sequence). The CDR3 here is CATSPEDIQYF. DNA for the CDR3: TGTGCCACCTCCCCAGAGGACATTCAGTACTTC.

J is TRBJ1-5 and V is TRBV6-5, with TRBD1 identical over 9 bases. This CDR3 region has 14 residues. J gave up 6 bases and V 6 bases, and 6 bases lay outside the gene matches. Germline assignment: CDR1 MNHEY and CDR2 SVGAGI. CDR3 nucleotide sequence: TGTGCCAGCAGCTGGACAGGGGAGGCTCAGCCCCAGCATTTT. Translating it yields CASSWTGEAQPQHF.

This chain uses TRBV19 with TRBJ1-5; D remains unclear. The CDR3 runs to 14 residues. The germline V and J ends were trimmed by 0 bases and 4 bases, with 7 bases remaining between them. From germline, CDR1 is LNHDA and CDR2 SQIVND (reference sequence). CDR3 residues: CASSIDADNQPQHF. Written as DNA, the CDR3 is TGTGCCAGTAGTATAGACGCAGATAATCAGCCCCAGCATTTT.

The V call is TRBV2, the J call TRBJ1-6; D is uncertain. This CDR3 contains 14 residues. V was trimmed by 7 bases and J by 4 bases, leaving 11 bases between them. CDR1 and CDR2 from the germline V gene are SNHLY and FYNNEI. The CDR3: CASNSWGYNSPLHF. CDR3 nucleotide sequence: TGTGCCAGCAATTCGTGGGGATATAATTCACCCCTCCACTTT.

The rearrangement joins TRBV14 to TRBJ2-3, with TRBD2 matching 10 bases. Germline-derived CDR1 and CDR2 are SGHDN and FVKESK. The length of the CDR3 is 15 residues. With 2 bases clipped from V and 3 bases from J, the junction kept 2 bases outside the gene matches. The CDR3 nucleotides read TGTGCCAGCAGCCAACTAGCGGGAGTTACAGATACGCAGTATTTT. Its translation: CASSQLAGVTDTQYF.

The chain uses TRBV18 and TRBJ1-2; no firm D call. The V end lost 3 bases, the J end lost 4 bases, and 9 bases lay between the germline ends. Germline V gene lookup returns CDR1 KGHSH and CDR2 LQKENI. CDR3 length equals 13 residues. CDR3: CASSPQPSYGYTF. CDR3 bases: TGTGCCAGCTCACCCCAGCCGTCCTATGGCTACACCTTC.

CDR3 nucleotide sequence: TGTGCCAGCAGCTTATCTAGGCTCTATGGCTACACCTTC. Its protein is CASSLSRLYGYTF. The rearrangement links TRBV7-2 to TRBJ1-2; D is undetermined. Trimming shortened V by 2 bases and J by 4 bases, and 8 bases separated the two germline ends. Germline CDR1 and CDR2: SGHTA and FQGNSA. This CDR3 region has 13 residues. Full variable domain (outside the CDR3, taken from reference TRBV7-2 and TRBJ1-2): GAGVSQSPSNKVTEKGKDVELRCDPISGHTALYWYRQSLGQGLEFLIYFQGNSAPDKSGLPSDRFSAERTGGSVSTLTIQRTQQEDSAVYLCASSLSRLYGYTFGSGTRLTVV.

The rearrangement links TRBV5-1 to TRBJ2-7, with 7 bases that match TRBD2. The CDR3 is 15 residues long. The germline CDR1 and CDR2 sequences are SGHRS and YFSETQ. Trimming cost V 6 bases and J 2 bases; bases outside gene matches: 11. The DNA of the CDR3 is TGCGCCAGCATCCCCGGACCCCGGGAGGCCTACGAGCAGTACTTC. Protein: CASIPGPREAYEQYF. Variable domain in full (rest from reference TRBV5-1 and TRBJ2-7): KAGVTQTPRYLIKTRGQQVTLSCSPISGHRSVSWYQQTPGQGLQFLFEYFSETQRNKGNFPGRFSGRQFSNSRSEMNVSTLELGDSALYLCASIPGPREAYEQYFGPGTRLTVT.

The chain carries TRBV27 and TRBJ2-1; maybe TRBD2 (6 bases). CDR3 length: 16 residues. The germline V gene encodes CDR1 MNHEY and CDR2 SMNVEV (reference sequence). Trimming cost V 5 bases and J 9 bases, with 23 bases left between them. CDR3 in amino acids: CASSDPRDFPPSEQFF. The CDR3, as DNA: TGTGCCAGCAGTGACCCCCGGGACTTCCCTCCCAGTGAGCAGTTCTTC.